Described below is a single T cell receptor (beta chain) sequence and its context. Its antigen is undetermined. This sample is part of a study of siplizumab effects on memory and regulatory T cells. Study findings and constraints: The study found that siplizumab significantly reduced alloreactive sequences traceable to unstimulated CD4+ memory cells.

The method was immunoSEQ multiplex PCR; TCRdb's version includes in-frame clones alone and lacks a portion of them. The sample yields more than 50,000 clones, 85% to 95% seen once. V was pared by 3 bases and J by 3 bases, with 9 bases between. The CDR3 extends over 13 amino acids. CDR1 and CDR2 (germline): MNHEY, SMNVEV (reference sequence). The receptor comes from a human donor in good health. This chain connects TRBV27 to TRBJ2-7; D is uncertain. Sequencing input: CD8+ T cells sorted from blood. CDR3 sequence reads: CASSFGPLYEQYF. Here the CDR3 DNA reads TGTGCCAGCAGTTTCGGGCCCCTCTACGAGCAGTACTTC.